These 23 T cell receptor beta chains originate from one sample sequenced in a study of T cell repertoires in cytomegalovirus infection. TCRdb re-called the reads through MiXCR, storing one row per CDR3 protein. This sample has roughly 300,000 distinct CDR3 sequences, with 20% to 30% found just once. Source material: PBMCs. The source of these receptors is a human donor in good health (CMV status not recorded). Some clones in this sample may be carry-over from other donors' samples.

CDR3 protein: CAISGGGEQFF. The CDR3 nucleotides are TGTGCCATCAGTGGAGGGGGTGAGCAGTTCTTC. The V gene is TRBV10-3, the J gene TRBJ2-1, with D perhaps matching TRBD1 (6 bases). Germline assignment: CDR1 ENHRY and CDR2 SYGVKD. The CDR3 runs 11 residues. V was trimmed by 4 bases and J by 9 bases, leaving 7 bases between them.

The chain joins TRBV28 to TRBJ2-6; D remains ambiguous. This CDR3 comprises 15 residues. With 2 bases removed from V and 0 bases from J, the gap between germline ends came to 5 bases. Germline lookup yields CDR1 MDHEN and CDR2 SYDVKM. CDR3 nucleotide sequence: TGTGCCAGCAGTTTAACCCACTCTGGGGCCAACGTCCTGACTTTC. This gives the protein CASSLTHSGANVLTF. Complete variable domain (other parts from reference TRBV28 and TRBJ2-6): DVKVTQSSRYLVKRTGEKVFLECVQDMDHENMFWYRQDPGLGLRLIYFSYDVKMKEKGDIPEGYSVSREKKERFSLILESASTNQTSMYLCASSLTHSGANVLTFGAGSRLTVL.

Ten or more counts support this clonotype. The chain joins TRBV7-2 to TRBJ1-3; 9 bases align to TRBD1. Germline trimming cut 5 bases from V and 4 bases from J; bases unmatched to any gene: 6. CDR3 length: 15 residues. Germline V gives CDR1 SGHTA, CDR2 FQGNSA. The DNA of the CDR3 is TGTGCCAGCAGCCAGGGACAGGGCGGCGGAAACACCATATATTTT. This codes for CASSQGQGGGNTIYF.

The table lists this clonotype with a few counts. The chain carries TRBV29-1 and TRBJ2-3; 8 positions agree with TRBD2. The CDR3 is made up of 13 amino acids. Trimming cost V 8 bases and J 4 bases; bases outside gene matches: 8. Germline values: CDR1 SQVTM, CDR2 ANQGSEA. The CDR3, as DNA: TGCAGCACGGAGCGGGAGCTCGCAGATACGCAGTATTTT. This codes for CSTERELADTQYF.

The V gene is TRBV12-3 or TRBV12-4, the J gene TRBJ1-2, with D unresolved. This CDR3 has 13 amino acids. The V gene lost 6 bases and the J gene lost 4 bases, with 12 bases spanning the gap. The CDR3: CASRRSLPYGYTF. The CDR3 DNA is TGTGCCAGCAGAAGATCCCTGCCCTATGGCTACACCTTC.

This clonotype was seen many times. The CDR3 loop is CASDESGIRTDTQYF. The CDR3 coding sequence is TGTGCCAGTGATGAGTCGGGAATTCGCACAGATACGCAGTATTTT. This chain connects TRBV7-2 to TRBJ2-3, with D maybe TRBD2 (5 bases). Germline lookup yields CDR1 SGHTA and CDR2 FQGNSA. The CDR3 totals 15 residues. The V end lost 9 bases, the J end lost 1 base, and 17 bases lay between the germline ends.

This clonotype turned up a few times. The chain couples TRBV14 to TRBJ2-1; D not resolved. CDR3 length: 13 amino acids. Trimming stripped 1 base from V and 12 bases from J, with 13 bases between. Germline V gene data show CDR1 as SGHDN and CDR2 as FVKESK. The CDR3 DNA reads TGTGCCAGCAGCCAAGCGCCGGGTGGTGGGCAGTTCTTC. This translates into CASSQAPGGGQFF.

This clonotype turned up a few times. The chain has TRBV3-1 and TRBJ1-5; D not certain. The CDR3 contains 16 residues. Germline V gene data show CDR1 as LGHDT and CDR2 as YNNKEL (reference sequence). The germline V and J ends were trimmed by 0 bases and 6 bases, with 15 bases remaining between them. CDR3 amino acids: CASSQEGVRGTQPQHF. The CDR3 DNA reads as TGTGCCAGCAGCCAAGAAGGAGTGCGGGGTACTCAGCCCCAGCATTTT.

The rearrangement links TRBV7-2 to TRBJ2-2; 10 bases match TRBD2. The CDR3 contains 16 residues. The germline gives CDR1 SGHTA, CDR2 FQGNSA. V lost 4 bases, J lost 1 base, and 3 bases stayed unmatched. The CDR3 reads CASSYSSGGNTGELFF. The CDR3, as DNA: TGTGCCAGCAGCTACTCTAGCGGGGGGAACACCGGGGAGCTGTTTTTT.

This clonotype was recorded a few times. This sequence joins TRBV11-2 and TRBJ2-3; D is unresolved. Germline assignment: CDR1 SGHAT and CDR2 FQNNGV. The CDR3 loop spans 15 amino acids. Trimming removed 1 base at V and 2 bases at J, with 10 bases between. DNA for the CDR3: TGTGCCAGCAGCTTAGCGGCTAGTCCCACAGATACGCAGTATTTT. It specifies CASSLAASPTDTQYF.

This clonotype came up a few times. The J gene is TRBJ2-1, the V gene TRBV11-2, with 9 bases identical to TRBD1. This CDR3 is built from 19 residues. Germline values: CDR1 SGHAT, CDR2 FQNNGV. V shed 5 bases, J shed 10 bases, and the junction held 24 bases outside the gene matches. Here the CDR3 DNA reads TGTGCCAGCAGCCCCCGTCGAGGGCCCACGGGACAGGGTTCTCGGGAGCAGTTCTTC. It codes for CASSPRRGPTGQGSREQFF. Supplemented by reference TRBV11-2 and TRBJ2-1, the full variable domain reads EAGVAQSPRYKIIEKRQSVAFWCNPISGHATLYWYQQILGQGPKLLIQFQNNGVVDDSQLPKDRFSAERLKGVDSTLKIQPAKLEDSAVYLCASSPRRGPTGQGSREQFFGPGTRLTVL.

This clonotype was counted a few times. The chain uses TRBV12-3 or TRBV12-4 and TRBJ1-1, with TRBD1 identical over 8 bases. Trimming took 7 bases from V and 4 from J; bases not matched to a gene: 11. CDR3 length: 15 residues. The CDR3 sequence: CASIRTGGVGTEAFF. The CDR3 bases are TGTGCCAGCATCCGAACAGGGGGTGTTGGCACTGAAGCTTTCTTT.

This clonotype was found many times. This chain uses TRBV6-2 or TRBV6-3 with TRBJ2-7; D is uncertain. This CDR3 has 12 residues. V gave up 4 bases and J gave up 3 bases, with 7 bases separating them. Germline CDR1 reads MNHEY; CDR2 reads SVGEGT. CDR3 protein: CASSSTNYEQYF. As DNA, the CDR3 is TGTGCCAGCAGTTCTACGAACTACGAGCAGTACTTC.

The V call is TRBV12-3 or TRBV12-4, the J call TRBJ2-5, with D possibly being TRBD1 (6 bases). The CDR3 is 14 amino acids. Trimming cost V 4 bases and J 4 bases, with 13 bases left between them. CDR3 sequence reads: CASSSNRERETQYF. In DNA form, the CDR3 reads TGTGCCAGCAGTTCGAACAGGGAACGAGAGACCCAGTACTTC.

The chain combines TRBV7-4 with TRBJ1-3, with 10 bases identical to TRBD1. Trimming cost V 3 bases and J 2 bases; bases outside gene matches: 10. The CDR3 spans 18 residues. The germline V gene has CDR1 SGHVT and CDR2 SQSDAQ. DNA for the CDR3: TGTGCCAGCAGCTTGTTGGGGACAGGGGTCCTTGCTGGAAACACCATATATTTT. Its protein is CASSLLGTGVLAGNTIYF.

This chain connects TRBV29-1 to TRBJ2-1; tentatively, D is TRBD1 or TRBD2 (5 bases each). Trimming left V 2 bases short and J 8 bases short, with 13 bases between. Germline loops: CDR1 SQVTM, CDR2 ANQGSEA. There are 13 residues in the CDR3. The CDR3 here is CSVEPPGRDEQFF. DNA for the CDR3: TGCAGCGTTGAACCGCCGGGGCGGGATGAGCAGTTCTTC.

This clonotype was seen more than once but under ten times. The chain uses TRBV29-1 and TRBJ2-1, with D perhaps being TRBD1 or TRBD2 (6 bases each). The CDR3 spans 14 residues. Trimming took 8 bases from V and 3 from J, leaving 17 bases between them. Per the germline V gene, CDR1 is SQVTM and CDR2 is ANQGSEA. Here the CDR3 DNA reads TGCAGCTCCGAGGGGGGAGATCACTACAATGAGCAGTTCTTC. Translating gives CSSEGGDHYNEQFF.

Concerning this clonotype itself: Because the CDR3 is missing its conserved closing phenylalanine or tryptophan, this is likely a read error. This chain connects TRBV6-2 or TRBV6-3 to TRBJ1-1; D is undetermined. Trimming pared 4 bases from V and 3 bases from J, leaving 9 bases between. Germline V gene lookup returns CDR1 MNHEY and CDR2 SVGEGT. The CDR3 sequence is 13 residues long. CDR3 amino acids: CASSSYTDTEAFV. In DNA form, the CDR3 reads TGTGCCAGCAGTTCATACACCGACACTGAAGCTTTCGTT.

In its sample, this clonotype was seen a few times. The chain has TRBV5-4 and TRBJ2-3; 12 bases line up with TRBD1. The ends lost 4 bases at V and 2 bases at J; junction bases unmatched: 5. The CDR3 is 16 amino acids. In germline, CDR1 is SGHNT, CDR2 YYREEE (reference sequence). In DNA form, the CDR3 reads TGTGCCAGCAGCCGCGAGGGACAGGGGGCCACAGATACGCAGTATTTT. Encoded protein: CASSREGQGATDTQYF. The entire variable domain, with the rest obtained from reference TRBV5-4 and TRBJ2-3, is as follows: ETGVTQSPTHLIKTRGQQVTLRCSSQSGHNTVSWYQQALGQGPQFIFQYYREEENGRGNFPPRFSGLQFPNYSSELNVNALELDDSALYLCASSREGQGATDTQYFGPGTRLTVL.

This chain uses TRBV7-3 with TRBJ1-6, with D possibly being TRBD1 (5 bases). This CDR3 region has 16 residues. Germline-derived CDR1 and CDR2 are SGHTA and FQGTGA. Trimming stripped 2 bases from V and 6 bases from J, with 14 bases between. The CDR3 nucleotides are TGTGCCAGCAGCTTAGGGTCTGGACATCCTAATTCACCCCTCCACTTT. This sequence encodes CASSLGSGHPNSPLHF.

This clonotype was seen a few times. The rearrangement joins TRBV7-2 to TRBJ2-7; D unresolved. V gave up 5 bases and J gave up 3 bases, with 5 bases separating them. CDR3 length: 11 amino acids. From germline, CDR1 is SGHTA and CDR2 FQGNSA. DNA for the CDR3: TGTGCCAGCAGCACGATCTACGAGCAGTACTTC. Its protein product is CASSTIYEQYF. The full variable domain, rest sourced from reference TRBV7-2 and TRBJ2-7, is GAGVSQSPSNKVTEKGKDVELRCDPISGHTALYWYRQSLGQGLEFLIYFQGNSAPDKSGLPSDRFSAERTGGSVSTLTIQRTQQEDSAVYLCASSTIYEQYFGPGTRLTVT.

The V call is TRBV4-3, the J call TRBJ1-5; D call uncertain. Germline V gene sequence: CDR1 LGHNA, CDR2 YSLEER. This CDR3 is built from 14 residues. Deletions cut 4 bases from V and 0 bases from J, with 7 bases between. The CDR3 protein is CASSPGFSNQPQHF. Written as DNA, the CDR3 is TGCGCCAGCAGCCCGGGTTTTAGCAATCAGCCCCAGCATTTT.

The rearrangement links TRBV9 to TRBJ2-2, with no clear D. From germline, CDR1 is SGDLS and CDR2 YYNGEE. The CDR3 contains 15 residues. With 2 bases removed from V and 0 bases from J, the gap between germline ends came to 8 bases. Written as DNA, the CDR3 is TGTGCCAGCAGCGTGGCTGGGACGAACACCGGGGAGCTGTTTTTT. This encodes CASSVAGTNTGELFF.